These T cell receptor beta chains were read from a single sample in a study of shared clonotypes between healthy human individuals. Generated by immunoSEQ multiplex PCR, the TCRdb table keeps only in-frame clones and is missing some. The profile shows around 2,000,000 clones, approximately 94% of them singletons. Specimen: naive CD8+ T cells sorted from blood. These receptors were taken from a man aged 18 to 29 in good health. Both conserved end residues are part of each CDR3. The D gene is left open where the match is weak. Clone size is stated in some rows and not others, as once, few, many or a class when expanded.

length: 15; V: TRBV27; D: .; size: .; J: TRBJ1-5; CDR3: CASSFGGGSNQPQHF; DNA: TGTGCCAGCAGTTTCGGGGGGGGAAGCAATCAGCCCCAGCATTTT
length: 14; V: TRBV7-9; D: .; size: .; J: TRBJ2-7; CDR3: CASSLIREPYEQYF; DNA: TGTGCCAGCAGCCTAATCCGGGAACCCTACGAGCAGTACTTC
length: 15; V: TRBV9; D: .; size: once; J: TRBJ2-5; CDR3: CASSVESREQETQYF; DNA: TGTGCCAGCAGCGTAGAGTCCAGGGAACAAGAGACCCAGTACTTC
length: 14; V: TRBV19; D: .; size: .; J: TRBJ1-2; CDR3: CASSGIQGNYGYTF; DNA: TGTGCCAGTAGCGGGATCCAGGGTAACTATGGCTACACCTTC
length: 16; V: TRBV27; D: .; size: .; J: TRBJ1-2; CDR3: CASSSLGRRGETGYTF; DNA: TGTGCCAGCAGTTCCCTCGGACGGCGCGGGGAAACTGGCTACACCTTC
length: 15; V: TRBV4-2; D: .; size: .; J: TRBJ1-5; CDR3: CASSQDVGGNQPQHF; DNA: TGTGCCAGCAGCCAAGATGTGGGGGGCAATCAGCCCCAGCATTTT
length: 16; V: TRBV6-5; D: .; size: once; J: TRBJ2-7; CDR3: CASSYSTGHHTYEQYF; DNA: TGTGCCAGCAGTTACTCAACGGGACACCATACCTACGAGCAGTACTTC
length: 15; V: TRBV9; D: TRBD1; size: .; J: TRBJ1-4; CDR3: CASSVGGDSNEKLFF; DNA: TGTGCCAGCAGCGTAGGGGGGGACAGTAATGAAAAACTGTTTTTT
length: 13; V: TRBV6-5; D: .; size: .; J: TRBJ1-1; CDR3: CASSYGEGLGAFF; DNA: TGTGCCAGCAGTTACGGGGAGGGTCTCGGAGCTTTCTTT
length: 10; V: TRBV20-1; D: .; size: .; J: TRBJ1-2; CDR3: CRTSNYGYTF; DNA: TGCAGGACATCAAACTATGGCTACACCTTC
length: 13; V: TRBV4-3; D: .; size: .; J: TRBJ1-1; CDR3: CASSALDMTEAFF; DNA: TGCGCCAGCAGCGCCCTGGACATGACTGAAGCTTTCTTT
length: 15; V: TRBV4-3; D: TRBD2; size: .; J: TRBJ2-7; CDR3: CASSQGWEGAYEQYF; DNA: TGCGCCAGCAGCCAAGGATGGGAGGGAGCCTACGAGCAGTACTTC
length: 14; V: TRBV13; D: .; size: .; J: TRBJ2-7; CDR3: CASSLGRPTYEQYF; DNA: TGTGCCAGCAGCTTAGGCAGGCCGACCTACGAGCAGTACTTC
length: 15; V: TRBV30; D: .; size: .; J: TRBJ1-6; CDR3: CAWTGESNWDSPLHF; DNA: TGTGCCTGGACAGGGGAAAGTAATTGGGATTCACCCCTCCACTTT
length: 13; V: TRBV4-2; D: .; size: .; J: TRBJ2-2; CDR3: CASSQVGTGELFF; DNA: TGTGCCAGCAGCCAAGTGGGGACCGGGGAGCTGTTTTTT
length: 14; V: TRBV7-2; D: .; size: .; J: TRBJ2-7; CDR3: CASSLPGLKYEQYF; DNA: TGTGCCAGCAGTTTACCGGGACTCAAATACGAGCAGTACTTC
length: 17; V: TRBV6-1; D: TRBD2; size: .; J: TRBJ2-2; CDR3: CASSEGPGLAGGEELFF; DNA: TGTGCCAGCAGTGAAGGACCGGGACTAGCGGGGGGCGAGGAGCTGTTTTTT
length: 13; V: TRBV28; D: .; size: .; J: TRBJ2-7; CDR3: CAATPVGTYEQYF; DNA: TGTGCAGCAACCCCAGTCGGAACCTACGAGCAGTACTTC
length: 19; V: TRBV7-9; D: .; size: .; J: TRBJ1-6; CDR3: CASSSAQNPGPAPNSPLHF; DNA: TGTGCCAGCAGCTCAGCCCAAAACCCGGGACCGGCTCCTAATTCACCCCTCCACTTT
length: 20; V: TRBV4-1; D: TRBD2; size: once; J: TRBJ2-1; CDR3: CASSTRAGMGPPSSYNEQFF; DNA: TGCGCCAGCAGCACACGAGCGGGAATGGGTCCCCCGAGCTCCTACAATGAGCAGTTCTTC
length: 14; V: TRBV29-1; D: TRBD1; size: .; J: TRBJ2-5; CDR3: CSVEEGQGEETQYF; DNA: TGCAGCGTTGAAGAAGGGCAGGGGGAAGAGACCCAGTACTTC
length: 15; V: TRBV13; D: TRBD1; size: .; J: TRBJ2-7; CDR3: CASSFMGQGGYEQYF; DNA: TGTGCCAGCAGCTTCATGGGACAGGGGGGCTACGAGCAGTACTTC
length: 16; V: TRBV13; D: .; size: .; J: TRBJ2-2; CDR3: CASSLDGAANTGELFF; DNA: TGTGCCAGCAGCTTAGACGGCGCGGCGAACACCGGGGAGCTGTTTTTT
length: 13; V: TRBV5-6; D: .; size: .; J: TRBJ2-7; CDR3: CASSWPPEGEQYF; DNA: TGTGCCAGCAGCTGGCCCCCTGAAGGGGAGCAGTACTTC
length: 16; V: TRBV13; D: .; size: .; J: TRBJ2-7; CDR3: CASSPRRDIGLYEQYF; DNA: TGTGCCAGCAGCCCGCGCCGGGACATTGGGTTATACGAGCAGTACTTC